The count of the clone carrying this T cell receptor (beta chain) is one. Its antigen remains unknown. The same CDR3 also results from other DNA sequences found in this sample. Naive CD8 isolation took CD45RO-negative cells positively selected for CCR7 and excluded terminally differentiated effector memory CD45RA+ cells. All donors were healthy HIV-negative adults lacking recent acute infections or vaccinations. Libraries were prepared by immunoSEQ multiplex PCR; TCRdb keeps only in-frame clonotypes and omits some of them. The sample shows about 2 million clones, about 94% of them seen only once. The sample is drawn from a study of shared clonotypes between healthy human individuals. Study-level results: Incompleteness in sorted-subset sequencing, despite large depth, was shown by rarefaction.

This TCR came from a man aged 18-30 years in good health. The sequenced material came from naive CD8+ T cells sorted from blood.

Written as DNA, the CDR3 is TGTGCCAGCAGCGTTGGGACTAGCGGGGTCTACGAGCAGTACTTC. Translating it yields CASSVGTSGVYEQYF. The V gene is TRBV9, the J gene TRBJ2-7; 13 nucleotides match TRBD2. Germline assignment: CDR1 SGDLS and CDR2 YYNGEE. This CDR3 contains 15 residues. Losses at the gene ends were 2 bases for V and 3 bases for J; bases not matched to a gene: 2.